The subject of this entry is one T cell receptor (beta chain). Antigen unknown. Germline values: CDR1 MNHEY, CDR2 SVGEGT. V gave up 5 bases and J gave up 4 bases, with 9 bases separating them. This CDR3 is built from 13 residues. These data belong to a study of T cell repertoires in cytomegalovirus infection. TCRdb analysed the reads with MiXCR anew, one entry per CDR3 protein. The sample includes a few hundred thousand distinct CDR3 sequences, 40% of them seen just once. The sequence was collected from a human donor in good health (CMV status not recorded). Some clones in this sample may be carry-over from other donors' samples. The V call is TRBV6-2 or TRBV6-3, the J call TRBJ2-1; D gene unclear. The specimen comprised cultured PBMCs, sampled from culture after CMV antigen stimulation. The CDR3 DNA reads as TGTGCCAGCAGTCAAACAGAGTACAATGAGCAGTTCTTC. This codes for CASSQTEYNEQFF.